The 28 T cell receptor beta chains presented below share a single source sample, sequenced in a study of CD8 T cells in Susac syndrome. Reverse transcription of roughly 0.5 to 1 ug RNA was carried out with random hexamers. A single record per CDR3 protein comes from TCRdb applying MiXCR to the immunoSEQ multiplex PCR reads. The data show about 210,000 distinct CDR3 sequences, approximately 95% seen once. Source material: CD4+ T cells from PBMCs. These receptors originate from a human donor with multiple sclerosis.

The CDR3, as DNA: TGCAGTGCTCGGAGGGGTGCAACTAATGAAAAACTGTTTTTT. It specifies CSARRGATNEKLFF. The gene calls are TRBV20-1 and TRBJ1-4, with D possibly being TRBD1 (5 bases). Per the germline V gene, CDR1 is DFQATT and CDR2 is SNEGSKA (reference sequence). V gave up 5 bases and J gave up 0 bases, with 10 bases separating them. This CDR3 contains 14 residues.

V is TRBV2 and J is TRBJ2-7; the D gene is possibly TRBD1 (5 bases). The CDR3 contains 14 residues. V was cut by 4 bases and J by 4 bases, with 14 bases left in between. Germline V gene sequence: CDR1 SNHLY, CDR2 FYNNEI. The CDR3 loop reads CASSVGRVGYEQYV. The CDR3 DNA follows: TGTGCCAGCAGTGTTGGCAGGGTAGGGTACGAGCAGTACGTC.

This CDR3 reads CASKIGLNNEQFF. The CDR3 DNA reads TGTGCCAGCAAGATAGGTCTTAACAATGAGCAGTTCTTC. This sequence joins TRBV12-3 or TRBV12-4 and TRBJ2-1; D gene ambiguous. The length of the CDR3 is 13 residues. Trimming took 7 bases from V and 5 from J, leaving 12 bases between them.

V usage is TRBV20-1 and J usage is TRBJ1-1, with D possibly TRBD1 on 5 matching bases. This CDR3 is built from 13 residues. Trimming took off 1 base at V and 0 bases at J, with 6 bases between the two ends. Per germline, CDR1 DFQATT and CDR2 SNEGSKA (reference sequence). The CDR3 DNA reads TGCAGTGCTAGAGGGACACTGAACACTGAAGCTTTCTTT. Amino acid sequence: CSARGTLNTEAFF.

The chain recombines TRBV19 with TRBJ2-5; 7 nucleotides line up with TRBD1. Germline assignment: CDR1 LNHDA and CDR2 SQIVND (reference sequence). The junction had 9 bases not matched to a gene; V was cut back by 9 bases and J by 5 bases. The CDR3 is 13 amino acids. CDR3 in DNA: TGTGCCAGCGGAGACAGGGCGAGTGAGACCCAGTACTTC. This encodes CASGDRASETQYF.

This clonotype appeared once. V is TRBV20-1 and J is TRBJ1-6; 9 bases align to TRBD1. V dropped 3 bases and J dropped 8; count of bases not matched to a gene: 2. Germline CDR1 reads DFQATT; CDR2 reads SNEGSKA (reference sequence). The CDR3 contains 13 residues. Here the CDR3 reads CSARGQGYSPLHF. DNA of the CDR3: TGCAGTGCTAGGGGACAGGGATATTCACCCCTCCACTTT.

The J gene is TRBJ2-3, the V gene TRBV5-1; 13 nucleotides agree with TRBD2. The CDR3 runs to 16 residues. Germline V gives CDR1 SGHRS, CDR2 YFSETQ. V lost 3 bases and J lost 3; bases outside the gene matches: 4. As DNA, the CDR3 is TGCGCCAGCAGCTCCCGGACTAGCGGGGGTACAGATACGCAGTATTTT. It yields the protein CASSSRTSGGTDTQYF. The whole variable domain, filled in from reference TRBV5-1 and TRBJ2-3, reads KAGVTQTPRYLIKTRGQQVTLSCSPISGHRSVSWYQQTPGQGLQFLFEYFSETQRNKGNFPGRFSGRQFSNSRSEMNVSTLELGDSALYLCASSSRTSGGTDTQYFGPGTRLTVL.

The chain is built from TRBV15 and TRBJ2-3; D may be TRBD2 (6 bases). Trimming removed 1 base from V and 2 bases from J, with 10 bases in between. Looked up from germline, CDR1 is LNHNV and CDR2 is YYDKDF (reference sequence). CDR3 length: 15 residues. The CDR3 spells CATSRAWTTTDTQYF. Here the CDR3 DNA reads TGTGCCACCAGCAGAGCATGGACTACCACAGATACGCAGTATTTT.

The chain employs TRBV12-3 or TRBV12-4 and TRBJ1-1, with D uncertain. Trimming shortened V by 4 bases and J by 3 bases, and 15 bases separated the two germline ends. The CDR3 consists of 15 residues. CDR3 amino acids: CASSSEGLGYTEAFF. CDR3 coding DNA: TGTGCCAGCAGTTCCGAAGGGCTAGGGTACACTGAAGCTTTCTTT.

The chain links TRBV29-1 to TRBJ2-3; 7 nucleotides line up with TRBD1. Unmatched junction bases numbered 4, after V lost 3 bases and J lost 4 bases. The germline V gene has CDR1 SQVTM and CDR2 ANQGSEA. The CDR3 spans 13 residues. CDR3: CSVERGRADTQYF. The CDR3 DNA sequence: TGCAGCGTTGAGAGGGGGCGCGCAGATACGCAGTATTTT.

V and J are TRBV6-5 and TRBJ2-7; 9 bases align to TRBD2. Germline values: CDR1 MNHEY, CDR2 SVGAGI. V lost 6 bases, J lost 5 bases, and 11 bases stayed unmatched. The CDR3 extends over 15 amino acids. CDR3 DNA sequence: TGTGCCAGCAGCCGCAGGGCGGGGGGGAGCCACGAGCAGTACGTC. Its translation is CASSRRAGGSHEQYV.

This chain links TRBV7-8 with TRBJ2-1; D is possibly TRBD2 (5 bases). CDR3 size: 19 residues. The germline CDR1 and CDR2 sequences are SGHVS and FQNEAQ. The V gene lost 5 bases and the J gene lost 6 bases, with 29 bases spanning the gap. The CDR3 spells CASSGRGGEPRSLSNEQFF. In nucleotides, the CDR3 is TGTGCCAGCAGCGGAAGAGGAGGAGAACCGCGGTCCCTTTCCAATGAGCAGTTCTTC.

This chain connects TRBV29-1 to TRBJ1-4; D possibly corresponds to TRBD1 (6 bases). Trimming removed 7 bases from V and 4 bases from J, with 13 bases in between. The germline CDR1 and CDR2 sequences are SQVTM and ANQGSEA. The CDR3 has 13 residues. CDR3 nucleotides: TGCAGCGGGGTGACAGGCGGTAATGAAAAACTGTTTTTT. The encoded protein is CSGVTGGNEKLFF.

V usage is TRBV3-1 and J usage is TRBJ2-4; a weak D match, TRBD1 (6 bases). The CDR3 totals 16 residues. V lost 1 base and J lost 4, with 14 bases in between. The germline V gene has CDR1 LGHDT and CDR2 YNNKEL (reference sequence). The CDR3 reads CASSQAVLQGKNIQYF. The CDR3 coding sequence is TGTGCCAGCAGCCAAGCGGTTCTCCAGGGGAAAAACATTCAGTACTTC.

The chain recombines TRBV20-1 with TRBJ1-2; D is uncertain. V shed 4 bases and J shed 7 bases, with 10 bases lying between them. This CDR3 comprises 11 residues. Germline-derived CDR1 and CDR2 are DFQATT and SNEGSKA (reference sequence). Here the CDR3 reads CSATTRAGYTF. CDR3 nucleotides: TGCAGTGCTACCACGAGGGCTGGCTACACCTTC.

The J gene is TRBJ2-1, the V gene TRBV3-1; 7 bases match TRBD2. Unmatched junction bases numbered 12, after V lost 4 bases and J lost 9 bases. Germline V gene data show CDR1 as LGHDT and CDR2 as YNNKEL (reference sequence). This CDR3 contains 15 residues. For the CDR3, the DNA is TGTGCCAGCAGCCCCACCAGCGGGGCCCTGGGTGAGCAGTTCTTC. Amino acids: CASSPTSGALGEQFF.

This chain joins TRBV6-5 and TRBJ2-7; 7 bases are shared with TRBD1. Trimming at V came to 8 bases and at J to 3 bases, leaving 1 base not matched to a gene. Germline V gene sequence: CDR1 MNHEY, CDR2 SVGAGI. The CDR3 length is 11 residues. CDR3 amino acids: CASGDSYEQYF. Here the CDR3 DNA reads TGTGCCAGCGGGGACAGCTACGAGCAGTACTTC.

The chain's CDR3 is CAWPTGNEQYV. CDR3 nucleotide sequence: TGTGCCTGGCCCACAGGGAACGAGCAGTACGTC. The V gene is TRBV30, the J gene TRBJ2-7, with a tentative D call TRBD1 (6 bases). CDR1 and CDR2 from the germline V gene are GTSNPN and SVGIG (reference sequence). V was pared by 5 bases and J by 5 bases, with 10 bases between. CDR3 length: 11 amino acids.

The chain employs TRBV19 and TRBJ1-1; no definite D call. Germline V lookup: CDR1 LNHDA, CDR2 SQIVND (reference sequence). Trimming shortened V by 5 bases and J by 3 bases, and 13 bases separated the two germline ends. CDR3 length: 14 amino acids. CDR3 in DNA: TGTGCCAGTAGTCTACAGTATGGGGACACTGAAGCTTTCTTT. This sequence encodes CASSLQYGDTEAFF.

The chain is built from TRBV12-3 or TRBV12-4 and TRBJ2-7, with D perhaps matching TRBD2 (6 bases). Trimming pared 6 bases from V and 0 bases from J, leaving 12 bases between. This CDR3 region has 14 residues. CDR3: CASSPPGVSYEQYF. In DNA, the CDR3 is TGTGCCAGCAGCCCCCCGGGGGTCTCCTACGAGCAGTACTTC.

The chain has TRBV18 and TRBJ1-2; D gene ambiguous. V shed 1 base and J shed 8 bases, with 14 bases lying between them. The CDR3 runs to 14 residues. Germline assignment: CDR1 KGHSH and CDR2 LQKENI. The CDR3 DNA follows: TGTGCCAGCTCACCACAGAACGGCCGTCGGGGCTACACCTTC. This sequence encodes CASSPQNGRRGYTF.

This chain connects TRBV30 to TRBJ1-2; the match to TRBD1 covers 7 bases. CDR3 length equals 13 residues. Germline CDR1 is GTSNPN and CDR2 is SVGIG (reference sequence). J gave up 7 bases and V 1 base, and 6 bases lay outside the gene matches. The CDR3 DNA is TGTGCCTGGAGTGCAAACAGGGGTGGTGGCTACACCTTC. It codes for CAWSANRGGGYTF.

The chain has TRBV20-1 and TRBJ2-5; D uncertain. Trimming cost V 5 bases and J 3 bases, with 4 bases left between them. This CDR3 region has 10 residues. Germline loops: CDR1 DFQATT, CDR2 SNEGSKA (reference sequence). CDR3 protein: CSAAEETQYF. For the CDR3, the DNA is TGCAGTGCTGCAGAAGAGACCCAGTACTTC.

The CDR3 region is CASSQGIRSDQPQHF. CDR3 sequence (DNA): TGTGCCAGCAGCCAAGGCATCAGAAGTGATCAGCCCCAGCATTTT. V gene TRBV3-1 combines with J gene TRBJ1-5; D remains unclear. From germline, CDR1 is LGHDT and CDR2 YNNKEL (reference sequence). Trimming stripped 1 base from V and 5 bases from J, with 12 bases between. The CDR3 has 15 residues.

The J gene is TRBJ1-5, the V gene TRBV4-1; the D is unclear. This CDR3 has 14 amino acids. With 0 bases removed from V and 15 bases from J, the gap between germline ends came to 18 bases. The V gene's germline CDR1 is MGHRA and CDR2 YSYEKL. DNA for the CDR3: TGCGCCAGCAGCCAAGATTTTCAGCGTCCGACCCGGCATTTT. Its protein is CASSQDFQRPTRHF.

This rearrangement joins TRBV3-1 to TRBJ2-7; 7 bases map to TRBD1. This CDR3 region has 14 residues. V was clipped by 1 base and J by 4 bases; unmatched bases: 4. Germline V gene data show CDR1 as LGHDT and CDR2 as YNNKEL (reference sequence). The CDR3 here is CASSQAGRGYEQYF. In DNA form, the CDR3 reads TGTGCCAGCAGCCAAGCAGGCAGGGGGTACGAGCAGTACTTC.

In this sample, this clonotype turned up once. V is TRBV29-1 and J is TRBJ1-3; 7 bases line up with TRBD1. The CDR3 has 13 amino acids. With 7 bases clipped from V and 2 bases from J, the junction kept 5 bases outside the gene matches. Germline V gene data show CDR1 as SQVTM and CDR2 as ANQGSEA. This CDR3 reads CSGLTGPGNTIYF. The CDR3 bases are TGCAGCGGGCTGACAGGGCCTGGAAACACCATATATTTT.

The rearrangement uses TRBV20-1 and TRBJ2-5; D unclear. The CDR3 consists of 10 residues. Germline V CDR1 and CDR2: DFQATT, SNEGSKA (reference sequence). Between the trimmed V and J ends, which lost 6 bases and 8 bases, there was a span of 10 bases. The CDR3 sequence: CSAQMRTQYF. Written as DNA, the CDR3 is TGCAGTGCCCAAATGAGAACCCAGTACTTC.